The clone carrying this T cell receptor (beta chain) was recorded a few times. Sequencing was performed with immunoSEQ multiplex PCR; in TCRdb, only in-frame clones are kept and a portion is missing. This table holds more than 350,000 clones, about 88% found once. This specimen comes from a study of blood T cell repertoires in COVID-19. Cohort allocation depended upon clinical history that participants reported. A COVID-19 case was met by exposed participants within 2 weeks before study entry. Germline assignment: CDR1 SQVTM and CDR2 ANQGSEA. V was clipped by 7 bases and J by 7 bases; unmatched bases: 8. The CDR3 loop spans 15 amino acids.

This chain links TRBV29-1 with TRBJ2-2, with 14 bases matching TRBD2. The sample was PBMCs or T cells enriched from blood (not recorded which). This clonotype was sampled from a woman aged 18-29 years who had been exposed to COVID-19. The CDR3 region is CSGRLAGGPGGELFF. The CDR3 DNA sequence: TGCAGCGGGCGACTAGCGGGAGGGCCGGGCGGGGAGCTGTTTTTT.